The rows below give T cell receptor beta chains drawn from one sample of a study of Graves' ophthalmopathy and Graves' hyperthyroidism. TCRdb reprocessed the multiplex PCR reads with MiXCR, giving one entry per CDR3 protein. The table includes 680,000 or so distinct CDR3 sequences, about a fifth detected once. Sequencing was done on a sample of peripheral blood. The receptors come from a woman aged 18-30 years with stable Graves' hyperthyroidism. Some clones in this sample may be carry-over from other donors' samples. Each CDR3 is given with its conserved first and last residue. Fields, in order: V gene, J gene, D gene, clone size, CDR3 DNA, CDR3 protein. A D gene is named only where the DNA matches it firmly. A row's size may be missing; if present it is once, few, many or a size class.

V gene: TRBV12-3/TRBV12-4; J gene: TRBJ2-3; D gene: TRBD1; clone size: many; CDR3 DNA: TGTGCCAGCAGTCCGACAGGGCGGAACACAGATACGCAGTATTTT; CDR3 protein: CASSPTGRNTDTQYF
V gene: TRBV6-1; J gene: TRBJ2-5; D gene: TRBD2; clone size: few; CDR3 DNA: TGTGCCAGCAGGGGGACTAGCGGGATTGGGATCGAGACCCAGTACTTC; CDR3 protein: CASRGTSGIGIETQYF
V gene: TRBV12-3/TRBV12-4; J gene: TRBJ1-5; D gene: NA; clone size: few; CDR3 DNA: TGTGCCAGCAGTGTTACGGACATAAATCAGCCCCAGCATTTT; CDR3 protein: CASSVTDINQPQHF
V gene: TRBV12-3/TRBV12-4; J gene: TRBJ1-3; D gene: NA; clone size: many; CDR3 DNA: TGTGCCAGCAGTTACGGGAACACCATATATTTT; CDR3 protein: CASSYGNTIYF
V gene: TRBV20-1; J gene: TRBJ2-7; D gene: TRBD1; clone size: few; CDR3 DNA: TGCAGTGCTAGTAACAGGGGTTGGGCGGACGAGCAGTACTTC; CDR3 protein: CSASNRGWADEQYF
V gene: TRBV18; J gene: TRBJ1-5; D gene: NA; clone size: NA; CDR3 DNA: TGTGCCAGCTCACCATTTAGCGGAGATCAGCCCCAGCATTTT; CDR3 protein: CASSPFSGDQPQHF
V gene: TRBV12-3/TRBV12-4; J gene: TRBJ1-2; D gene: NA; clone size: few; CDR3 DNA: TGTGCCAGCAGTCAGTACTTATATGGCTACACCTTC; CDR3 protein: CASSQYLYGYTF
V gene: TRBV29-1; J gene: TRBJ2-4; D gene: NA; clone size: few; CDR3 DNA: TGCAGCGTTGCTAAGGAATTTGAAATTAAGTACTTC; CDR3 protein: CSVAKEFEIKYF
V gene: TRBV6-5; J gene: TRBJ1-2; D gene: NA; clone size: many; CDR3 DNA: TGTGCCAGCAGTTATTATCAGACAGGCATCTATGGCTACACCTTC; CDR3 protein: CASSYYQTGIYGYTF
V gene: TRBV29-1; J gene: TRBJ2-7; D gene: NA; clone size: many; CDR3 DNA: TGCAGCGCTCGAACAGGTTATTACGAGCAGTACTTC; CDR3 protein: CSARTGYYEQYF
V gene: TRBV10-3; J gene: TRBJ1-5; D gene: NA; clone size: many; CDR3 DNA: TGTGCCATCCGGGCTTCAGGGGATAGCAATCAGCCCCAGCATTTT; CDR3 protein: CAIRASGDSNQPQHF